This T cell receptor (beta chain) is drawn from a study of T cell responses to AZD1222 COVID-19 vaccine. Notes on the study in general: Repertoire sampling was restricted to post-peak T cell response timepoints. Among those given AZD1222, only five or six were seropositive at baseline. Targeting of unmutated variant regions was reportedly seen in nearly half of spike-specific TCRs. Vaccine-associated CD4 TCRs spanned spike, dominant at 160-218 and 743-854.

In this sample, this clone turned up once. Its cognate antigen is unknown. Trimming removed 1 base from V and 0 bases from J, with 9 bases in between. This CDR3 has 16 residues. CDR1 and CDR2 (germline): MDHEN, SYDVKM. Repertoires were generated with immunoSEQ multiplex PCR, while TCRdb's copy carries only in-frame clones and drops some. The sample has 95,000 or so clones, roughly nine tenths seen once. The source material was peripheral blood, sampled on day 0 of MenACWY control vaccination. This chain uses TRBV28 with TRBJ1-4; D remains unclear. This TCR came from an adult in good health. This CDR3 reads CASSLYLPATNEKLFF. The CDR3 DNA is TGTGCCAGCAGTTTATACCTCCCAGCAACTAATGAAAAACTGTTTTTT. Combining the CDR3 with reference TRBV28 and TRBJ1-4 gives the whole variable domain DVKVTQSSRYLVKRTGEKVFLECVQDMDHENMFWYRQDPGLGLRLIYFSYDVKMKEKGDIPEGYSVSREKKERFSLILESASTNQTSMYLCASSLYLPATNEKLFFGSGTQLSVL.